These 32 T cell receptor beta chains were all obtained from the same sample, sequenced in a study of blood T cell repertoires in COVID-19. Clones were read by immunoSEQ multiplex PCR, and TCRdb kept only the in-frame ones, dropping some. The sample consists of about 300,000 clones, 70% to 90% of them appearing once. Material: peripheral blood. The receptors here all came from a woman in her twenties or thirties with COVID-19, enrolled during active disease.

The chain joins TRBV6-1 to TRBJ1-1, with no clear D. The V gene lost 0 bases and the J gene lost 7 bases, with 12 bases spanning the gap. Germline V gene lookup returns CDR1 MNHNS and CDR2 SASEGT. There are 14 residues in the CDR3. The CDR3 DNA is TGTGCCAGCAGTGAAGCGGCGGTCCCCCTTGAAGCTTTCTTT. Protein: CASSEAAVPLEAFF.

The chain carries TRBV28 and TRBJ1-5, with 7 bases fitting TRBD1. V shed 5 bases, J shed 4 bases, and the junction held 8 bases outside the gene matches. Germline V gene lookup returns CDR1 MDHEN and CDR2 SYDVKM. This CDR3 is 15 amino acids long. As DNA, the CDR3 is TGTGCCAGCAGTATAATCGGACAGGAGAATCAGCCCCAGCATTTT. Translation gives CASSIIGQENQPQHF.

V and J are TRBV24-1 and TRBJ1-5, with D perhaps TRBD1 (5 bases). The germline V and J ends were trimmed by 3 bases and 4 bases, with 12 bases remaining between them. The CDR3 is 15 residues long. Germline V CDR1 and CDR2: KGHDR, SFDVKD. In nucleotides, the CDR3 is TGTGCCACCAGTGATCCGGGGGTCAGGAATCAGCCCCAGCATTTT. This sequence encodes CATSDPGVRNQPQHF.

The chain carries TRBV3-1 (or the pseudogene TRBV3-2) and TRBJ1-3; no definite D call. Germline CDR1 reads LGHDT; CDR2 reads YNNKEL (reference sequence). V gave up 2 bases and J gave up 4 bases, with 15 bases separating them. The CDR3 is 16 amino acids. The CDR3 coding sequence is TGTGCCAGCAGCCAAACCCACCCAGCGTCAGGAAACACCATATATTTT. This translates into CASSQTHPASGNTIYF.

Written as DNA, the CDR3 is TGTGCCAGCAGTGAAGCAGCCGGTCCTACCTACGAGCAGTACTTC. Translated: CASSEAAGPTYEQYF. The chain carries TRBV6-1 and TRBJ2-7, with D unresolved. Germline lookup yields CDR1 MNHNS and CDR2 SASEGT. CDR3 size: 15 residues. The V end was cut by 0 bases, the J end by 2 bases, with 11 bases between.

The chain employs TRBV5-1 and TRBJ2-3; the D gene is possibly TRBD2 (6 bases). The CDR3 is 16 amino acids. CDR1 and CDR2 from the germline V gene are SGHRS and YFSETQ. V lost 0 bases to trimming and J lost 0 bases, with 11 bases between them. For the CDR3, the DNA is TGCGCCAGCAGCTTGGTGCCGGGGACTAGCACAGATACGCAGTATTTT. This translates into CASSLVPGTSTDTQYF.

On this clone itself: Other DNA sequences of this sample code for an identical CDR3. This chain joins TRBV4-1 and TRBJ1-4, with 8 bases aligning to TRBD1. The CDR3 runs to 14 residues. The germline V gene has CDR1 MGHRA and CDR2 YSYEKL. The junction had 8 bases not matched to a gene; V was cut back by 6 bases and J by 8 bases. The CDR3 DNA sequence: TGCGCCAGCAGGGACAGGGTCGACGGGGAAAAACTGTTTTTT. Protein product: CASRDRVDGEKLFF.

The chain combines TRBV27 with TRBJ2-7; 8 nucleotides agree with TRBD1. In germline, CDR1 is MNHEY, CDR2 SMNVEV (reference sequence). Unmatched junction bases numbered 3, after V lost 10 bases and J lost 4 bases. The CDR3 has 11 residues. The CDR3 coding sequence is TGTGCCACACACAGGGGGTACGAGCAGTACTTC. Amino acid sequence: CATHRGYEQYF.

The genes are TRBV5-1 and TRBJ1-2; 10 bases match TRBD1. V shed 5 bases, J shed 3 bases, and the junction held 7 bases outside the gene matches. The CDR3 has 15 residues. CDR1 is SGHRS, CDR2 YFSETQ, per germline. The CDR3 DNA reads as TGCGCCAGCAGTCGGACCGGGACAGGGGACTATGGCTACACCTTC. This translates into CASSRTGTGDYGYTF.

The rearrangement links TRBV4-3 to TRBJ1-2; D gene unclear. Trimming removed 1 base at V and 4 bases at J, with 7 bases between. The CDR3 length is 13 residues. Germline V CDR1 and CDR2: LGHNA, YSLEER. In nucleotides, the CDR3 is TGCGCCAGCAGCCAAGTGGAGGGCTATGGCTACACCTTC. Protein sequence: CASSQVEGYGYTF.

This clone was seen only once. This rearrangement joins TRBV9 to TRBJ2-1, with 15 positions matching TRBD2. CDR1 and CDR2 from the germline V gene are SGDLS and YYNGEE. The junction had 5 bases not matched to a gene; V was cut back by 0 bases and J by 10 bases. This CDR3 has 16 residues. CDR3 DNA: TGTGCCAGCAGCGTAGGCGGACTAGCGGGGGGGCAGGAGCAGTTCTTC. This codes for CASSVGGLAGGQEQFF.

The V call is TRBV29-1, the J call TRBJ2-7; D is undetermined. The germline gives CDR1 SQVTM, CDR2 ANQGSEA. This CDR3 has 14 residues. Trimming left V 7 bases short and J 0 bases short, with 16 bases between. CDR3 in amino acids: CSASVLRNSYEQYV. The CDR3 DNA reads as TGCAGCGCCTCAGTTTTGAGGAACTCCTACGAGCAGTACGTC.

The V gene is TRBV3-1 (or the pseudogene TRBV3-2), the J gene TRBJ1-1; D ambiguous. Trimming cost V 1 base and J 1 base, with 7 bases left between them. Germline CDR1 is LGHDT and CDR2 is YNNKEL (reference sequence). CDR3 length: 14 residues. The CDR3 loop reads CASSQAGGNTEAFF. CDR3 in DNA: TGTGCCAGCAGCCAAGCCGGAGGGAACACTGAAGCTTTCTTT.

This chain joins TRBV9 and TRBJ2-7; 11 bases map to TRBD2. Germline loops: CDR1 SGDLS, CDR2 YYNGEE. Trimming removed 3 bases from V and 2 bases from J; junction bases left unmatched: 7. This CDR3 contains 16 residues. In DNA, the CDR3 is TGTGCCAGCAGCGCTGGTAGTAGCGGGGGGGCCTACGAGCAGTACTTC. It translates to CASSAGSSGGAYEQYF.

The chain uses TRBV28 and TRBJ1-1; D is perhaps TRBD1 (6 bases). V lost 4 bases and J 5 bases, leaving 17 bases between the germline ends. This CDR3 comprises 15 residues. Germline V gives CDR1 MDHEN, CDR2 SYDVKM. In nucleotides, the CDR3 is TGTGCCAGCAGTTGGGACGAGGGGGGGAGGACTGAAGCTTTCTTT. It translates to CASSWDEGGRTEAFF.

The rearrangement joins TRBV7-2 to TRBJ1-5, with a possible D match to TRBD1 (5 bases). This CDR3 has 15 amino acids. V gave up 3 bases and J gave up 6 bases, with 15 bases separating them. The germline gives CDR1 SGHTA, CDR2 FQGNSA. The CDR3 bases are TGTGCCAGCAGCTTGGAGGGGCCGTACGGTCAGCCCCAGCATTTT. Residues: CASSLEGPYGQPQHF. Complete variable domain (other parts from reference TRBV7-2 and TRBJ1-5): GAGVSQSPSNKVTEKGKDVELRCDPISGHTALYWYRQSLGQGLEFLIYFQGNSAPDKSGLPSDRFSAERTGGSVSTLTIQRTQQEDSAVYLCASSLEGPYGQPQHFGDGTRLSIL.

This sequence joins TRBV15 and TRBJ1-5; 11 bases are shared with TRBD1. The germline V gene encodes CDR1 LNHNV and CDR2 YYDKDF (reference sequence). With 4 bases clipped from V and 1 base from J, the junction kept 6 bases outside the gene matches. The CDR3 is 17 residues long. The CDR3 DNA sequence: TGTGCCACCAGCACGCTTGGACAGGGGGCAAGCAATCAGCCCCAGCATTTT. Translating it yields CATSTLGQGASNQPQHF. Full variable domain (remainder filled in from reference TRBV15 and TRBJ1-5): DAMVIQNPRYQVTQFGKPVTLSCSQTLNHNVMYWYQQKSSQAPKLLFHYYDKDFNNEADTPDNFQSRRPNTSFCFLDIRSPGLGDTAMYLCATSTLGQGASNQPQHFGDGTRLSIL.

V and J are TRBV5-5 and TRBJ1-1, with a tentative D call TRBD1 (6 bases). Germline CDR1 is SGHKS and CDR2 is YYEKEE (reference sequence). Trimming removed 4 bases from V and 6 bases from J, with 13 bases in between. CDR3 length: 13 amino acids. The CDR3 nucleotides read TGTGCCAGCAGCCCTCCAGGGACATCTGAAGCTTTCTTT. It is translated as CASSPPGTSEAFF.

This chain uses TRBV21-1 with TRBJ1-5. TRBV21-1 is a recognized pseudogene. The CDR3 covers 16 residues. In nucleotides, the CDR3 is TGTGCCAGCAGCAATACCGGGACTCTTTTTTATCAGCCCCAGCATTTT. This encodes CASSNTGTLFYQPQHF.

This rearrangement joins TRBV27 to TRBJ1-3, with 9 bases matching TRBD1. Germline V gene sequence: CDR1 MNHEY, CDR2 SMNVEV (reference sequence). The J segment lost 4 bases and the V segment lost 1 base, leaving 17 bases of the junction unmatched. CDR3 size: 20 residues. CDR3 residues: CASSLYPPRQGDRLGNTIYF. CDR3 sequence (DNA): TGTGCCAGCAGTTTATATCCCCCTCGACAGGGGGACCGACTCGGAAACACCATATATTTT.

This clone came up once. CDR3 sequence: CASSMRDRVNTGELFF. DNA of the CDR3: TGTGCCAGCAGCATGAGGGACAGGGTGAACACCGGGGAGCTGTTTTTT. The J gene is TRBJ2-2, the V gene TRBV7-3, with 9 bases fitting TRBD1. Germline CDR1 and CDR2: SGHTA and FQGTGA. CDR3 size: 16 residues. V gave up 5 bases and J gave up 1 base; unmatched junction bases: 5.

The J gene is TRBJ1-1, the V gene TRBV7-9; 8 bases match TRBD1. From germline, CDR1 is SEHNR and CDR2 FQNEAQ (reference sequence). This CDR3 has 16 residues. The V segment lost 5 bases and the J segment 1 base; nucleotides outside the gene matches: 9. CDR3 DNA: TGTGCCAGCAGCACCCTAGGGACAGGCAAGAACACTGAAGCTTTCTTT. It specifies CASSTLGTGKNTEAFF.

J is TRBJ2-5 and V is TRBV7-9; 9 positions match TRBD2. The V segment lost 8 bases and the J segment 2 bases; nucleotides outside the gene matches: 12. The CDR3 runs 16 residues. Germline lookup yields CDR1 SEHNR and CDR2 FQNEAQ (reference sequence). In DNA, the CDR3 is TGTGCCAGCTCCGGTGGGCGGGGGGGATTACAAGAGACCCAGTACTTC. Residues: CASSGGRGGLQETQYF.

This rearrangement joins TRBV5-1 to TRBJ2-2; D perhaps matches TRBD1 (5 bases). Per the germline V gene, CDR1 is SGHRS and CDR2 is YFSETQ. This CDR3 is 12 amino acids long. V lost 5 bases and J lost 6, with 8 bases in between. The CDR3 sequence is CASSLGAGELFF. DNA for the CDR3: TGCGCCAGCAGTTTAGGGGCCGGGGAGCTGTTTTTT.

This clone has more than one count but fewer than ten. This chain's CDR3 is CASSHNAGQIHFYEQYV. The DNA for the CDR3 is TGCGCCAGCAGCCACAACGCGGGACAGATACACTTTTACGAGCAGTACGTC. The chain joins TRBV4-1 to TRBJ2-7, with D maybe TRBD1 (7 bases). The ends were cut back, 3 bases at V and 4 bases at J, with 22 bases in the middle. The V gene's germline CDR1 is MGHRA and CDR2 YSYEKL. The length of the CDR3 is 17 residues.

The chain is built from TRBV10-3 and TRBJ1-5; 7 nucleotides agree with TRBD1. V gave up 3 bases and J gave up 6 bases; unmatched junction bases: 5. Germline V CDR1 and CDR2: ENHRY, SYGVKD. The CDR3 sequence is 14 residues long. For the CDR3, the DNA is TGTGCCATCAGTGACAATGGACAGGTTCAGCCCCAGCATTTT. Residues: CAISDNGQVQPQHF.

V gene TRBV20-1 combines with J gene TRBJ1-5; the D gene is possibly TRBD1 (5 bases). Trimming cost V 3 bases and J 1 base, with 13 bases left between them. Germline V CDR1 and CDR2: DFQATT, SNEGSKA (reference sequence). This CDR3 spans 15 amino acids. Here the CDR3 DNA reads TGCAGTGCTAGTTTCATAGGGGTAAGCAATCAGCCCCAGCATTTT. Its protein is CSASFIGVSNQPQHF.

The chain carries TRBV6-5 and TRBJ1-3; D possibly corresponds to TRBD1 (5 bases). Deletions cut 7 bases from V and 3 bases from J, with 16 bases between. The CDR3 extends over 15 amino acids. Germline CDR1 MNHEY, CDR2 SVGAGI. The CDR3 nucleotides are TGTGCCAGCATTTATGAGACAGCGGGTGGAAACACCATATATTTT. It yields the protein CASIYETAGGNTIYF.

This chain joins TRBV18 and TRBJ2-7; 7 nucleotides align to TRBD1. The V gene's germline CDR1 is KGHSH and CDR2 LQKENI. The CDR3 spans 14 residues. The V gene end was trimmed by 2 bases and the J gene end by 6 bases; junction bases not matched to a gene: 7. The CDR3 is CASSPDRDRGEQYV. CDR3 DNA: TGTGCCAGCTCACCAGACCGGGACAGAGGCGAGCAGTACGTC.

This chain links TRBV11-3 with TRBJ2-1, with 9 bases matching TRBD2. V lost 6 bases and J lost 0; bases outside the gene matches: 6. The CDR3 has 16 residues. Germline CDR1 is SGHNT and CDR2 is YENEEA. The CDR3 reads CASSLHSGGSYNEQFF. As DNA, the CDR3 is TGTGCCAGCAGTTTACATAGCGGGGGCTCCTACAATGAGCAGTTCTTC. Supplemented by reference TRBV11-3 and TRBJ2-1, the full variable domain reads EAGVVQSPRYKIIEKKQPVAFWCNPISGHNTLYWYLQNLGQGPELLIRYENEEAVDDSQLPKDRFSAERLKGVDSTLKIQPAELGDSAVYLCASSLHSGGSYNEQFFGPGTRLTVL.

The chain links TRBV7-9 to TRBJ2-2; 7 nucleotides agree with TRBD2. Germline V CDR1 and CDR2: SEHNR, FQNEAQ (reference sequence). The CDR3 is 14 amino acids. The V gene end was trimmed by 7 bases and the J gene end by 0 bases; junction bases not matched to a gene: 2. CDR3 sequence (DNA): TGTGCCAGCACTGGGAGGGCGAACACCGGGGAGCTGTTTTTT. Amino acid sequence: CASTGRANTGELFF.

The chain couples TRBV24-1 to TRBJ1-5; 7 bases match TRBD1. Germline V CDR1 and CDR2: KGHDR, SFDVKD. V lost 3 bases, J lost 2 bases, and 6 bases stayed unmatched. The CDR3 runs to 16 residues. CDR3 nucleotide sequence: TGTGCCACCAGTGATACCCGACAGGGAGGCAATCAGCCCCAGCATTTT. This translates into CATSDTRQGGNQPQHF.